This T cell receptor beta chain was sequenced in a study of T cells in Graves' hyperthyroidism and ophthalmopathy. Amplification of TCR beta CDR3 regions used RNA as the template. The study used the HTBI primer set for a first-round RT-PCR of the TCR CDR3. TCRdb re-called the multiplex PCR reads with MiXCR, one entry per CDR3 protein. The table records fewer than 350,000 distinct CDR3 sequences, approximately 19% of them present only once. Study-wide results and caveats: Blood also contained most expanded thyroid clonotypes above 0.001. The model made its ophthalmopathy prediction, and onset followed a median about 6.8 months later.

V gave up 7 bases and J gave up 7 bases; unmatched junction bases: 10. Germline CDR1 reads MNHNS; CDR2 reads SASEGT. The CDR3 is 14 residues long. This clonotype has only a few counts. As yet, its antigen is unknown. Patients with ophthalmopathy all had a Clinical Activity Score of at least 3, a NOSPECS grade of at least 4 and duration under 3 months. For the diagnoses, clinical symptoms, serum thyroxine and TRAb, thyroid ultrasound and orbital computed tomography were used. This TCR came from a man in his fifties or sixties with Graves' ophthalmopathy. This rearrangement joins TRBV6-1 to TRBJ2-5; TRBD2 matches at 9 bases. Input material: blood. Written as DNA, the CDR3 is TGTGCCAGCACCGCAACGGGGCGGGAGGGGACCCAGTACTTC. As protein: CASTATGREGTQYF.